Listed below are T cell receptor beta chains from one sample, sequenced in a study of blood T cell repertoires in COVID-19. Libraries were prepared by immunoSEQ multiplex PCR; TCRdb keeps only in-frame clonotypes and omits some of them. The data contain over 250,000 clones, around four fifths of them seen just once; the ten biggest clones take up approximately 9%. The sample comprised peripheral blood. The origin of the receptors is a woman aged 50 to 65 who had recovered from COVID-19. CDR3s include the opening cysteine and the closing phenylalanine or tryptophan. The D gene is left open where the match is weak. Rows give clone size only sometimes, using once, few, many, or a class for an expanded clone.

CDR3 protein	CDR3 DNA	clone size	D gene	V gene	J gene
CASSLYRGVSGNTIYF	TGTGCCAGCAGTTTATATCGGGGGGTCTCTGGAAACACCATATATTTT	NA	NA	TRBV28	TRBJ1-3
CASSKADSNTGELFF	TGTGCCAGCAGCAAAGCCGACAGCAACACCGGGGAGCTGTTTTTT	NA	NA	TRBV7-8	TRBJ2-2
CASSLERQTGELFF	TGTGCCAGCAGCTTGGAACGACAGACCGGGGAGCTGTTTTTT	NA	NA	TRBV7-2	TRBJ2-2
CASSSYQVLSGNTIYF	TGTGCCAGCAGCTCGTATCAGGTACTCTCTGGAAACACCATATATTTT	NA	NA	TRBV28	TRBJ1-3
CASSRTNTEAFF	TGTGCCAGCAGCAGGACTAACACTGAAGCTTTCTTT	few	NA	TRBV3-1/TRBV3-2	TRBJ1-1
CASSQVAEWGDNQPQHF	TGTGCCAGCAGCCAAGTTGCCGAGTGGGGGGACAATCAGCCCCAGCATTTT	few	NA	TRBV4-2	TRBJ1-5
CASSYDRAFGGTEAFF	TGTGCCAGCAGCTACGACAGGGCGTTTGGCGGGACTGAAGCTTTCTTT	NA	TRBD1	TRBV7-9	TRBJ1-1
CASSLGGDSTDTQYF	TGTGCCAGCAGCTTAGGAGGGGATAGCACAGATACGCAGTATTTT	NA	NA	TRBV7-3	TRBJ2-3
CASSRFGREFDNEQFF	TGTGCCAGCTCGAGGTTCGGGCGGGAGTTCGACAATGAGCAGTTCTTC	NA	TRBD2	TRBV18	TRBJ2-1
CASSYPGGSDYEQYF	TGTGCCAGCAGTTATCCAGGGGGCTCGGACTACGAGCAGTACTTC	once	TRBD1	TRBV6-5	TRBJ2-7
CASSLTGNSYEQYF	TGTGCCAGTAGTTTGACAGGAAACTCCTACGAGCAGTACTTC	NA	NA	TRBV19	TRBJ2-7
CASSLHSFGTVNTEAFF	TGTGCCAGCAGTTTACACTCCTTCGGGACAGTGAACACTGAAGCTTTCTTT	NA	TRBD1	TRBV28	TRBJ1-1
CASSLGLAYNEQFF	TGTGCCAGCAGCTTAGGGTTAGCCTACAATGAGCAGTTCTTC	NA	NA	TRBV7-9	TRBJ2-1
CASSPTSGYTDTQYF	TGTGCCAGCAGTCCGACTAGCGGGTACACAGATACGCAGTATTTT	NA	TRBD2	TRBV7-2	TRBJ2-3
CATSEVVVGRLGSGNTIYF	TGTGCCACCAGTGAGGTAGTGGTAGGGAGATTAGGGTCTGGAAACACCATATATTTT	NA	NA	TRBV24-1	TRBJ1-3
CASSSAGTGGARYGYTF	TGTGCCAGCAGTTCCGCCGGGACAGGGGGCGCAAGGTATGGCTACACCTTC	NA	TRBD1	TRBV28	TRBJ1-2
CASSSGLPSSYNEQFF	TGTGCCAGCAGTTCCGGACTGCCGAGCTCCTACAATGAGCAGTTCTTC	medium-sized	NA	TRBV6-2/TRBV6-3	TRBJ2-1
CASSVDGDNSPLHF	TGTGCCAGCAGCGTTGACGGAGACAATTCACCCCTCCACTTT	once	NA	TRBV9	TRBJ1-6
CASQDNAKNIQYF	TGTGCCAGCCAGGACAACGCCAAAAACATTCAGTACTTC	NA	NA	TRBV6-5	TRBJ2-4
CASSPRQGGHIQYF	TGTGCCAGCAGCCCCCGACAGGGGGGACACATTCAGTACTTC	NA	TRBD1	TRBV27	TRBJ2-4
CASSFSAGETQYF	TGTGCCAGCAGCTTTTCAGCGGGAGAGACCCAGTACTTC	NA	NA	TRBV7-6	TRBJ2-5
CAISGTGPLGALFF	TGTGCCATCAGTGGGACAGGGCCCCTCGGGGCACTGTTTTTT	NA	TRBD1	TRBV10-3	TRBJ1-4
CASSLLTELETQYF	TGTGCCAGCAGCTTACTTACTGAACTGGAGACCCAGTACTTC	few	NA	TRBV7-2	TRBJ2-5
CASSFLGARAEAFF	TGTGCCAGCAGTTTTTTGGGGGCGCGGGCTGAAGCTTTCTTT	NA	NA	TRBV28	TRBJ1-1
CASSLSQGYEQYF	TGTGCCAGCAGTTTATCACAGGGATACGAGCAGTACTTC	many	NA	TRBV11-2	TRBJ2-7
CASSLAGGRAEETQYF	TGTGCCAGCAGCTTAGCCGGCGGGAGGGCCGAGGAGACCCAGTACTTC	NA	TRBD2	TRBV7-8	TRBJ2-5
CASSGASGGSYEQYF	TGTGCCAGTAGTGGAGCGTCAGGTGGGAGCTACGAGCAGTACTTC	once	NA	TRBV19	TRBJ2-7
CASTSRDRGSPLHF	TGTGCCAGTACGTCCCGGGACAGGGGCTCACCCCTCCACTTT	NA	TRBD1	TRBV19	TRBJ1-6
CASSIRQGGNEKLFF	TGTGCCAGTAGTATCCGTCAGGGAGGTAATGAAAAACTGTTTTTT	NA	NA	TRBV19	TRBJ1-4
CALPSEQGPYNEQFF	TGTGCCCTTCCCTCCGAGCAGGGGCCCTACAATGAGCAGTTCTTC	NA	NA	TRBV7-9	TRBJ2-1
CASSLGSGRGYEQYF	TGTGCCAGCAGTTTGGGTAGCGGGAGGGGTTACGAGCAGTACTTC	NA	TRBD2	TRBV28	TRBJ2-7
CASSARGTYNSPLHF	TGTGCCAGCAGTGCCAGGGGAACCTATAATTCACCCCTCCACTTT	NA	NA	TRBV27	TRBJ1-6
CASSLVASGGGPDTQYF	TGTGCCAGCAGCTTAGTAGCTAGCGGGGGGGGGCCAGATACGCAGTATTTT	NA	TRBD2	TRBV7-2	TRBJ2-3
CASSPGQGPNNEQFF	TGCGCCAGCAGTCCTGGACAGGGGCCGAACAATGAGCAGTTCTTC	NA	TRBD1	TRBV4-1	TRBJ2-1
CATSDFGSGEETQYF	TGTGCCACCAGTGATTTTGGGTCAGGGGAAGAGACCCAGTACTTC	NA	NA	TRBV24-1	TRBJ2-5
CASREQGARNYGYTF	TGTGCCAGCAGAGAACAGGGGGCGCGGAACTATGGCTACACCTTC	NA	TRBD1	TRBV28	TRBJ1-2
CASSIDRVKETQYF	TGTGCCAGTAGTATAGATCGGGTAAAAGAGACCCAGTACTTC	NA	NA	TRBV19	TRBJ2-5
CASSPAGSGANVLTF	TGTGCCAGCAGCCCCGCCGGGTCTGGGGCCAACGTCCTGACTTTC	NA	NA	TRBV9	TRBJ2-6
CASGSSEETQYF	TGTGCTAGTGGTTCTAGCGAAGAGACCCAGTACTTC	NA	NA	TRBV12-5	TRBJ2-5
CASSFTGDPDTEAFF	TGTGCCAGCAGTTTTACAGGGGACCCCGACACTGAAGCTTTCTTT	NA	TRBD1	TRBV7-2	TRBJ1-1
CASSPLEWLENSPLHF	TGTGCCAGCAGCCCCCTGGAGTGGCTGGAGAATTCACCCCTCCACTTT	NA	NA	TRBV7-3	TRBJ1-6